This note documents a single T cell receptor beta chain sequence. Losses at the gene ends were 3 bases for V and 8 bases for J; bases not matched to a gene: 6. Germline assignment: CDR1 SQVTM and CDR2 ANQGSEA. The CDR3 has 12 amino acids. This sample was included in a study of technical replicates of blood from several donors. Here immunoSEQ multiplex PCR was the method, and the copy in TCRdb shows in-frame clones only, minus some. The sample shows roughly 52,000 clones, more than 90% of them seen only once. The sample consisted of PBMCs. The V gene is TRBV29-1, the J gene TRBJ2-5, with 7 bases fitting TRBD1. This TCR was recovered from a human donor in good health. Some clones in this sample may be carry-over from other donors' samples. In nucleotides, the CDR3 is TGCAGCGTTGACCGGCAGGGGGATACCCAGTACTTC. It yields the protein CSVDRQGDTQYF.